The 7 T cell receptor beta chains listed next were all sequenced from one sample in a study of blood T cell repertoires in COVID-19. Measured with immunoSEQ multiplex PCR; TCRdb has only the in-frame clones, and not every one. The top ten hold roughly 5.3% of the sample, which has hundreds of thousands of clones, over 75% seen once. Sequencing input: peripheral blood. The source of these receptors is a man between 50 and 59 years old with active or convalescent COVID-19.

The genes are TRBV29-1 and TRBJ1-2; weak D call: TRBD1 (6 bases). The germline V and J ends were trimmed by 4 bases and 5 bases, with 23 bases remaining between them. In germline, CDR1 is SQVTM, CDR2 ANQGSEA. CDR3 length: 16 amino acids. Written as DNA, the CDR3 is TGCAGCGTTGCCCCTCGGGGAGGGGGACAAGGGTATGGCTACACCTTC. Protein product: CSVAPRGGGQGYGYTF.

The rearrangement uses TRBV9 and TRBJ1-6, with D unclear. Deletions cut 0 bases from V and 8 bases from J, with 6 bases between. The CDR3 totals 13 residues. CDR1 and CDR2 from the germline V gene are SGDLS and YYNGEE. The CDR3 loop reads CASSVDPYSPLHF. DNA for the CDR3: TGTGCCAGCAGCGTAGATCCCTATTCACCCCTCCACTTT.

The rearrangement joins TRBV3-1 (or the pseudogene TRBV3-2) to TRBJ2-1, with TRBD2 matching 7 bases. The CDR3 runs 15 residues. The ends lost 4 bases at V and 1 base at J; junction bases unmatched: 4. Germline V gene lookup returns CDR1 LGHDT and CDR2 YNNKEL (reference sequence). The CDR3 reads CASSRGGNSYNEQFF. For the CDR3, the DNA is TGTGCCAGCAGCCGGGGGGGTAATTCCTACAATGAGCAGTTCTTC.

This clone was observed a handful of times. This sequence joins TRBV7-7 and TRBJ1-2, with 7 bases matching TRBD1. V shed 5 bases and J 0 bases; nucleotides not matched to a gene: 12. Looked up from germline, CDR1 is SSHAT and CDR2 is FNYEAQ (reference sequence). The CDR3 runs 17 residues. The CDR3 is CASSPRGSQVTNYGYTF. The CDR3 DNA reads TGTGCCAGCAGCCCCAGGGGGAGTCAGGTCACTAACTATGGCTACACCTTC. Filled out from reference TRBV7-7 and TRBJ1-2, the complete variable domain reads GAGVSQSPRYKVTKRGQDVTLRCDPISSHATLYWYQQALGQGPEFLTYFNYEAQPDKSGLPSDRFSAERPEGSISTLTIQRTEQRDSAMYRCASSPRGSQVTNYGYTFGSGTRLTVV.

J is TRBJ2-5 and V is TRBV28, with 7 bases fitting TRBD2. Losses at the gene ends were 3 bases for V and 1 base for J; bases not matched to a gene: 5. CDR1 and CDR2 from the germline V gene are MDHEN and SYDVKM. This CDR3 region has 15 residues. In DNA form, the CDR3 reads TGTGCCAGCAGTTTTGACAGCGGGGCCCAAGAGACCCAGTACTTC. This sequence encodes CASSFDSGAQETQYF.

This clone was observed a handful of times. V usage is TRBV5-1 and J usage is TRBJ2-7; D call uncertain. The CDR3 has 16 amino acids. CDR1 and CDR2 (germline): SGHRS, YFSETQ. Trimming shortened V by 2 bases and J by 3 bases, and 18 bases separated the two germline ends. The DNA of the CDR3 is TGCGCCAGCAGCTTTGCACGTGTCCACTACAACTACGAGCAGTACTTC. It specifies CASSFARVHYNYEQYF.

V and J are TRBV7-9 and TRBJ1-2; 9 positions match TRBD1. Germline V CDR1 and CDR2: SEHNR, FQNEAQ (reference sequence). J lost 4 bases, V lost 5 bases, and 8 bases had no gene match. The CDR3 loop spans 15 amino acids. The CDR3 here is CASSNTGGVSYGYTF. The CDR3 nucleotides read TGTGCCAGCAGCAACACAGGGGGCGTCAGCTATGGCTACACCTTC.